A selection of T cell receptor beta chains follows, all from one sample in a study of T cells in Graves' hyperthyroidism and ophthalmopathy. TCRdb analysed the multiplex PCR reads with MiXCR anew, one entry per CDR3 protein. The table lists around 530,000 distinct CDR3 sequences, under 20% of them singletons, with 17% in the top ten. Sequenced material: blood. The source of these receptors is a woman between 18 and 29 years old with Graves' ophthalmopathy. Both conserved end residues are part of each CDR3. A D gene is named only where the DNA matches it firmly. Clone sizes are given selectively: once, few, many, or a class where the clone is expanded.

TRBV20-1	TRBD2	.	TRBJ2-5	CSAKPSGKETQYF	TGCAGTGCTAAACCTAGCGGGAAAGAGACCCAGTACTTC
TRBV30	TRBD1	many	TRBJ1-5	CAWSVGTGGVNQPQHF	TGTGCCTGGAGCGTTGGGACAGGGGGTGTAAATCAGCCCCAGCATTTT
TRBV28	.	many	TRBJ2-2	CASSLMGRELFF	TGTGCCAGCAGTTTAATGGGGAGGGAGCTGTTTTTT
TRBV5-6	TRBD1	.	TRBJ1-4	CASSFPGQEGKLFF	TGTGCCAGCAGCTTTCCGGGACAGGAAGGAAAACTGTTTTTT
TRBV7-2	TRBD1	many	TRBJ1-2	CASSSGTGGRGYTF	TGTGCCAGCAGCTCAGGGACAGGGGGAAGGGGCTACACCTTC
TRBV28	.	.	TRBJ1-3	CASSSQQITGNTIYF	TGTGCCAGCAGTTCACAACAGATAACTGGAAACACCATATATTTT
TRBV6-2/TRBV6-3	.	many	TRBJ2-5	CASSYSEADQETQYF	TGTGCCAGCAGTTACTCGGAGGCAGACCAAGAGACCCAGTACTTC
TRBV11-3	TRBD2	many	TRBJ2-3	CASSGRAGETDTQYF	TGTGCCAGCAGCGGCAGAGCGGGAGAAACAGATACGCAGTATTTT
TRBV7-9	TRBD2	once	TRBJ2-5	CASSRPAIAGGRETQYF	TGTGCCAGCAGCCGGCCGGCTATAGCGGGAGGTAGGGAGACCCAGTACTTC
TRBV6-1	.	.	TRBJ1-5	CASHLGEVSNQPRHF	TGTGCCAGCCACCTCGGAGAGGTTAGCAATCAGCCCCGGCATTTT
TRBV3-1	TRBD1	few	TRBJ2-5	CASSPDRGPPEETQYF	TGTGCCAGCAGCCCGGACAGGGGACCGCCCGAGGAGACCCAGTACTTC
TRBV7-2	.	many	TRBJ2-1	CASSSPRGAYNEQFF	TGTGCCAGCAGCTCCCCCCGCGGGGCATACAATGAGCAGTTCTTC
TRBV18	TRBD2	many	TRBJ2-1	CASSRGRAAYNEQFF	TGTGCCAGCTCGCGCGGGAGGGCGGCATACAATGAGCAGTTCTTC
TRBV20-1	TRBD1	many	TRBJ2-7	CSASGTGAYEQYF	TGCAGTGCCTCCGGGACAGGGGCCTACGAGCAGTACTTC
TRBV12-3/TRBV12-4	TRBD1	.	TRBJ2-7	CASSKHRGYEQYF	TGTGCCAGCAGTAAGCACAGGGGCTACGAGCAGTACTTC
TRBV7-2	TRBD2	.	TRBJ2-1	CASGPGLGNEQFF	TGTGCCAGCGGCCCGGGACTAGGGAATGAGCAGTTCTTC
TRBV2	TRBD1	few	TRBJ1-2	CASSEALGDSEDYGYTF	TGTGCCAGCAGTGAAGCGCTTGGGGACAGCGAGGACTATGGCTACACCTTC
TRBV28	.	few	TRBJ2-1	CASSRVHSYNEQFF	TGTGCCAGCTCTAGAGTTCACTCCTACAATGAGCAGTTCTTC
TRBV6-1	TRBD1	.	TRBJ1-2	CASSARQGIYGYTF	TGTGCCAGCAGTGCTCGACAGGGAATCTATGGCTACACCTTC
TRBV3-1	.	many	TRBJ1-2	CASSQDPGAYGYTF	TGTGCCAGCAGCCAAGATCCTGGGGCCTATGGCTACACCTTC
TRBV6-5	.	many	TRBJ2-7	CASSYGRNYEQYF	TGTGCCAGCAGTTACGGGCGGAACTACGAGCAGTACTTC
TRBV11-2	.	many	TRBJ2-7	CASTTIPGRRISSYEQYF	TGTGCCAGCACCACAATTCCGGGACGGCGGATTAGCTCCTACGAGCAGTACTTC
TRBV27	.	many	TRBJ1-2	CASSLWQGRGGYTF	TGTGCCAGCAGTTTATGGCAGGGGAGAGGAGGCTACACCTTC
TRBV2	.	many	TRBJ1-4	CASSVLMGQNEKLFF	TGTGCCAGCAGTGTTCTAATGGGGCAAAATGAAAAACTGTTTTTT
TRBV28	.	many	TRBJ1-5	CAGRAPGEGQPQHF	TGTGCCGGCCGGGCCCCCGGCGAAGGTCAGCCCCAGCATTTT
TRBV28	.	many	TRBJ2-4	CASRRPVEEERYGIQYF	TGTGCCAGCAGACGACCCGTGGAGGAAGAACGCTATGGGATTCAGTACTTC
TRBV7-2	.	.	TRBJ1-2	CASSQERGYYGYTF	TGCGCCAGCAGCCAAGAACGGGGGTACTATGGCTACACCTTC
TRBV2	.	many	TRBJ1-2	CARETVSSYGYTF	TGTGCCAGGGAGACAGTTAGTTCCTATGGCTACACCTTC